A selection of T cell receptor beta chains follows, all from one sample in a study of vaccination and CD4 T cells after COVID-19. MiXCR was run by TCRdb on the PCR reads, yielding one entry per CDR3 protein. The table has under 11,000 distinct CDR3 sequences, less than 85% seen once. Antigens of these TCRs are unknown. The sequenced sample consisted of CD4+ T cells from blood, cultured in vitro. These receptors were collected from a human donor who had recovered from COVID-19. CDR3s include the opening cysteine and the closing phenylalanine or tryptophan. The D gene is left open where the match is weak. Part of the rows lack a size; the others show once, few, many or a class for expanded clones.

D,length,J,V,size,CDR3,DNA
.,13,TRBJ1-2,TRBV20-1,.,CSARASPIGGYTF,TGCAGTGCTAGAGCGTCACCTATCGGTGGCTACACCTTC
.,14,TRBJ1-1,TRBV12-3/TRBV12-4,medium-sized,CASSWGVVNTEAFF,TGTGCCAGCAGTTGGGGGGTAGTGAACACTGAAGCTTTCTTT
TRBD1,14,TRBJ1-6,TRBV27,.,CASSSGTGSSPLHF,TGTGCCAGCAGTTCCGGGACAGGGAGTTCACCCCTCCACTTT
.,14,TRBJ2-7,TRBV11-3,.,CASSLYAGSHERYF,TGTGCCAGCAGCTTATATGCGGGATCCCACGAGCGGTACTTC
TRBD2,15,TRBJ2-7,TRBV12-3/TRBV12-4,few,CASTVAGGTSYEQYF,TGTGCCAGCACCGTAGCGGGAGGAACCTCCTACGAGCAGTACTTC
TRBD1,18,TRBJ1-5,TRBV6-5,.,CASSYFFMRGRNGQPQHF,TGTGCCAGCAGTTACTTCTTCATGAGGGGGCGCAATGGTCAGCCCCAGCATTTT
TRBD2,14,TRBJ2-7,TRBV7-2,.,CASSLALSGDEQYF,TGTGCCAGCAGCTTAGCGCTAAGCGGGGACGAGCAGTACTTC
.,14,TRBJ1-2,TRBV20-1,.,CSASEGRQNYGYTF,TGCAGTGCTAGTGAGGGGCGGCAGAACTATGGCTACACCTTC
.,15,TRBJ2-7,TRBV7-2,.,CASSSPSRTRYEQYF,TGTGCCAGCAGCTCCCCCTCGCGAACACGCTACGAGCAGTACTTC
.,15,TRBJ2-5,TRBV18,once,CASSQRLGGGETQYF,TGTGCCAGCTCCCAGCGGCTGGGGGGAGGAGAGACCCAGTACTTC
.,14,TRBJ1-2,TRBV7-2,.,CASSLGGGTVSYTF,TGTGCCAGCAGCTTGGGGGGAGGGACCGTCAGCTACACCTTC
.,15,TRBJ1-2,TRBV2,medium-sized,CASQAHLTVQYGYTF,TGTGCCAGCCAAGCTCACCTCACAGTGCAATATGGCTACACCTTC
TRBD2,15,TRBJ2-5,TRBV6-2/TRBV6-3,.,CASTLVAGAQETQYF,TGTGCCAGCACCCTTGTAGCGGGAGCGCAAGAGACCCAGTACTTC
TRBD1,14,TRBJ2-3,TRBV6-1,.,CASRSGGHTDTQYF,TGTGCCAGCAGGTCAGGGGGCCACACAGATACGCAGTATTTT
.,14,TRBJ1-6,TRBV21-1,.,CASRKLSRQSPLHF,TGTGCCAGCCGGAAACTTAGTAGACAGTCACCCCTCCACTTT
TRBD1,15,TRBJ1-2,TRBV20-1,.,CSTGTGLISEDGYTF,TGCAGTACTGGGACAGGGTTAATATCTGAGGATGGCTACACCTTC
.,15,TRBJ1-5,TRBV28,.,CASSRPGGPGQPQHF,TGTGCCAGCAGCCGCCCCGGGGGGCCTGGACAGCCCCAGCATTTT
TRBD1,16,TRBJ1-5,TRBV27,once,CASRRGGRGSNQPQHF,TGTGCCAGCAGACGAGGGGGCAGGGGGAGCAATCAGCCCCAGCATTTT
TRBD2,16,TRBJ2-3,TRBV5-1,.,CASSSLVGGGTDTQYF,TGCGCCAGCAGCAGCCTGGTGGGAGGGGGCACAGATACGCAGTATTTT
TRBD2,15,TRBJ2-5,TRBV7-6,.,CASSPRLAGLETQYF,TGTGCCAGCAGCCCCCGCCTAGCGGGGCTGGAGACCCAGTACTTC
TRBD1,14,TRBJ1-2,TRBV6-2/TRBV6-3,once,CASRIGQGHYGYTF,TGTGCCAGCAGAATTGGACAGGGACACTATGGCTACACCTTC
TRBD2,15,TRBJ2-7,TRBV24-1,.,CATSDPLAGEDEQYF,TGTGCCACCAGTGATCCACTAGCGGGAGAAGACGAGCAGTACTTC
.,12,TRBJ1-2,TRBV20-1,.,CSARYGGDGYTF,TGCAGTGCTAGATACGGCGGAGATGGCTACACCTTC
.,14,TRBJ1-1,TRBV30,.,CAWRFTGRNTEAFF,TGTGCCTGGAGATTTACAGGGAGGAACACTGAAGCTTTCTTT
.,15,TRBJ1-6,TRBV28,.,CASSLLETYNSPLHF,TGTGCCAGCAGTTTACTCGAAACCTATAATTCACCCCTCCACTTT
TRBD1,16,TRBJ1-2,TRBV15,.,CATTPRGTATNYGYTF,TGTGCCACCACCCCTCGAGGGACAGCGACTAACTATGGCTACACCTTC
TRBD2,12,TRBJ2-7,TRBV7-9,.,CAGAGPGGGQYF,TGTGCCGGTGCGGGACCCGGGGGGGGGCAGTACTTC
.,16,TRBJ1-5,TRBV12-3/TRBV12-4,few,CASSSGLQMINQPQHF,TGTGCCAGCAGTTCGGGGCTTCAAATGATCAATCAGCCCCAGCATTTT
TRBD1,12,TRBJ1-2,TRBV27,.,CASSLAGGGYTF,TGTGCCAGCAGTTTAGCAGGGGGTGGCTACACCTTC
TRBD1,13,TRBJ2-5,TRBV20-1,.,CSAKTGSQETQYF,TGCAGTGCCAAGACAGGGTCCCAAGAGACCCAGTACTTC
.,16,TRBJ2-2,TRBV7-6,few,CASSLDSTINTGELFF,TGTGCCAGCAGCCTAGACTCGACTATCAACACCGGGGAGCTGTTTTTT
TRBD2,14,TRBJ2-7,TRBV7-2,.,CASSLTSGSHEQYF,TGTGCCAGCAGCTTGACTAGCGGGAGCCACGAGCAGTACTTC
TRBD2,15,TRBJ2-7,TRBV7-2,few,CASSTASGRMYEQYF,TGTGCCAGCAGCACAGCTAGCGGGAGGATGTACGAGCAGTACTTC
.,15,TRBJ1-5,TRBV7-2,.,CASSRTVGAGQPQHF,TGTGCCAGCAGCAGAACGGTTGGGGCGGGTCAGCCCCAGCATTTT
.,18,TRBJ1-2,TRBV9,.,CASSDPSGALNRHYGYTF,TGTGCCAGCAGCGACCCATCAGGGGCCTTAAATCGACACTATGGCTACACCTTC
.,14,TRBJ2-6,TRBV27,.,CASSLFPGANVLTF,TGTGCCAGCAGTTTATTCCCTGGGGCCAACGTCCTGACTTTC
.,15,TRBJ2-2,TRBV6-4,.,CASSEYARNTGELFF,TGTGCCAGCAGTGAGTATGCAAGGAACACCGGGGAGCTGTTTTTT